Detailed here is one T cell receptor (beta chain). Its matching antigen is unknown. This sample is part of a study of cytomegalovirus exposure and HLA in healthy donors. Study-level points and caveats: Analysis was performed later, and it showed HLA-associated TCR beta chains to be more clonally expanded than equally common others. Association of a missense DCLRE1C variant with TCR beta V- and J-gene trimming was reported in a later analysis. Data from an earlier analysis indicated that most TCR beta V segments were productive either about 87% or about 30% of the time.

The ends were cut back, 7 bases at V and 2 bases at J, with 12 bases in the middle. From germline, CDR1 is MNHNS and CDR2 SASEGT. This CDR3 spans 15 amino acids. The study ran its PCR with 60 Vbeta and 13 Jbeta primers. Produced via immunoSEQ multiplex PCR; TCRdb's table is partial and in-frame only. The sample includes 75,000 to 80,000 clones, over 70% of them seen just once. In nominal health when sampled, donors likely had unrecorded immune exposures nonetheless. V is TRBV6-1 and J is TRBJ2-6; D ambiguous. The TCR originated in a man in his forties in good health and CMV-seronegative. Input material: PBMCs. The CDR3 loop is CASIKWAAGANVLTF. The CDR3 region has the DNA TGTGCCAGCATTAAGTGGGCAGCTGGGGCCAACGTCCTGACTTTC.